This is a list of T cell receptor beta chains from one sample in a study of cytomegalovirus exposure and HLA in healthy donors. Sequencing was performed with immunoSEQ multiplex PCR; in TCRdb, only in-frame clones are kept and a portion is missing. The sample includes about 140,000 clones, about four fifths of them seen just once. The sample taken for sequencing was PBMCs. The source is a female donor in good health and CMV-seronegative. The CDR3 runs from the conserved cysteine through the conserved F or W. A D gene is named only where the DNA matches it firmly. Clone size is shown for a subset of rows, as once, few, many or a class of expanded clone.

J	D	V	size	CDR3	DNA
TRBJ2-1	.	TRBV11-2	.	CASSEFEGLRQFF	TGTGCCAGCAGCGAGTTTGAGGGTTTGCGGCAGTTCTTC
TRBJ2-1	.	TRBV10-3	.	CASRDSSSYNEQFF	TGTGCCAGCCGGGACTCCAGCTCCTACAATGAGCAGTTCTTC
TRBJ2-7	TRBD2	TRBV30	.	CAWGLAGYEQYF	TGTGCCTGGGGACTAGCGGGTTACGAGCAGTACTTC
TRBJ2-7	.	TRBV2	.	CASGRRGRAYEQYF	TGTGCCAGCGGGAGGCGGGGGCGAGCCTACGAGCAGTACTTC
TRBJ2-7	TRBD1	TRBV15	.	CATSPTGFHEQYF	TGTGCCACCAGCCCGACAGGGTTCCACGAGCAGTACTTC
TRBJ1-2	TRBD1	TRBV27	.	CASAPGQGSYGYTF	TGTGCCAGCGCTCCGGGACAGGGGTCTTATGGCTACACCTTC
TRBJ2-7	TRBD2	TRBV2	.	CASRNPAGVSYEQYF	TGTGCCAGCAGGAACCCAGCGGGGGTCTCCTACGAGCAGTACTTC
TRBJ2-1	.	TRBV12-5	.	CASGFTTGTDSYNEQFF	TGTGCTAGTGGTTTCACCACCGGGACTGACTCCTACAATGAGCAGTTCTTC
TRBJ2-5	TRBD2	TRBV19	.	CASRLAGRETQYF	TGTGCCAGTCGTCTAGCGGGAAGAGAGACCCAGTACTTC
TRBJ1-6	TRBD1	TRBV6-6	few	CASSWDRANSPLHF	TGTGCCAGCAGTTGGGACAGGGCTAATTCACCCCTCCACTTT
TRBJ1-2	TRBD1	TRBV7-3	.	CASSSTGGRLYGYTF	TGTGCCAGCAGCTCTACAGGGGGCAGACTCTATGGCTACACCTTC
TRBJ1-1	.	TRBV6-5	medium-sized	CASSQNFGSNTEAFF	TGTGCCAGCAGTCAGAACTTCGGGTCGAACACTGAAGCTTTCTTT
TRBJ2-7	TRBD2	TRBV6-5	.	CASSYTSGRFSQQYF	TGTGCCAGCAGTTACACTAGCGGGAGGTTCTCCCAGCAGTACTTC
TRBJ1-3	.	TRBV6-5	few	CASSYRTASGTIYF	TGTGCCAGCAGTTACCGGACAGCCTCCGGCACCATATATTTT
TRBJ2-3	.	TRBV5-6	.	CASRSGRGGTDTQYF	TGTGCCAGCAGATCGGGCAGGGGAGGCACAGATACGCAGTATTTT
TRBJ2-3	.	TRBV11-3	.	CASSFSGVSTDTQYF	TGTGCCAGCAGCTTCTCAGGGGTCAGCACAGATACGCAGTATTTT
TRBJ2-3	TRBD2	TRBV7-7	.	CASSLGTSGVTDTQYF	TGTGCTAGCAGCTTAGGGACTAGCGGGGTGACAGATACGCAGTATTTT
TRBJ1-1	TRBD1	TRBV5-1	.	CASSSGQVTHESGAFF	TGCGCCAGCAGCTCTGGACAGGTCACCCACGAGAGTGGAGCTTTCTTT
TRBJ1-3	.	TRBV29-1	.	CSVDGNSGNTIYF	TGCAGCGTGGACGGGAACTCTGGAAACACCATATATTTT
TRBJ2-7	.	TRBV13	.	CASSSRGESGEQYF	TGTGCCAGCAGTTCTCGCGGGGAGTCAGGCGAGCAGTACTTC
TRBJ1-1	.	TRBV5-1	few	CASTQQGNTEAFF	TGCGCCAGCACCCAACAGGGGAACACTGAAGCTTTCTTT
TRBJ2-1	TRBD2	TRBV7-9	.	CASGTGTSVARYNEQFF	TGTGCCAGCGGTACCGGGACTAGCGTAGCCCGCTACAATGAGCAGTTCTTC
TRBJ2-1	TRBD2	TRBV5-6	few	CASSSLTSGNDDEQFF	TGTGCCAGCAGCTCCCTGACTAGCGGGAACGATGATGAGCAGTTCTTC
TRBJ1-1	.	TRBV27	.	CASSPRRRNTEAFF	TGTGCCAGCAGTCCCCGACGGAGGAACACTGAAGCTTTCTTT
TRBJ2-7	TRBD2	TRBV7-6	.	CASSLITSGGRSYEQYF	TGTGCCAGCAGCTTAATTACTAGCGGGGGGAGGTCCTACGAGCAGTACTTC
TRBJ2-5	TRBD2	TRBV6-6	.	CASSYSTLGLQETQYF	TGTGCCAGCAGTTACTCTACCCTGGGACTACAAGAGACCCAGTACTTC
TRBJ2-3	.	TRBV6-1	.	CASSGGGTVRTDTQYF	TGTGCCAGCAGTGGGGGAGGAACAGTTCGTACAGATACGCAGTATTTT
TRBJ2-5	.	TRBV19	.	CASSNLPGEGETQYF	TGTGCCAGCTCCAACCTCCCAGGGGAGGGGGAGACCCAGTACTTC
TRBJ1-1	.	TRBV7-3	.	CASSFQGWGTEAFF	TGTGCCAGCAGCTTTCAGGGCTGGGGCACTGAAGCTTTCTTT
TRBJ2-7	TRBD1	TRBV15	.	CATSRDQGTGISYEQYF	TGTGCCACCAGCAGAGACCAGGGGACAGGGATATCCTACGAGCAGTACTTC
TRBJ2-1	TRBD2	TRBV9	once	CASSPLGTSGGTYNEQFF	TGTGCCAGCAGCCCTCTGGGGACTAGCGGGGGGACCTACAATGAGCAGTTCTTC
TRBJ2-7	.	TRBV7-2	.	CASSLGGGGGISYEQYF	TGTGCCAGCAGCTTGGGTGGAGGAGGGGGCATCTCCTACGAGCAGTACTTC
TRBJ2-1	TRBD2	TRBV7-3	.	CASSLGGLAGGWSYNEQFF	TGTGCCAGCAGCTTAGGGGGACTAGCGGGGGGGTGGTCCTACAATGAGCAGTTCTTC
TRBJ2-5	.	TRBV7-2	.	CASSFVEGETQYF	TGTGCCAGCAGCTTTGTAGAGGGAGAGACCCAGTACTTC
TRBJ2-7	TRBD1	TRBV19	.	CASSKWDRGSNEQYF	TGTGCCAGTAGTAAATGGGACAGGGGCTCTAACGAGCAGTACTTC
TRBJ1-1	TRBD1	TRBV2	few	CASTDRVGRQGGTLNTEAFF	TGTGCCAGCACTGATCGCGTCGGCCGACAGGGGGGTACCCTGAACACTGAAGCTTTCTTT
TRBJ1-3	.	TRBV2	.	CASTPVGGEGGNTIYF	TGTGCCAGCACCCCCGTTGGGGGGGAAGGCGGAAACACCATATATTTT
TRBJ2-5	.	TRBV7-3	once	CASSLTPLARKETQYF	TGTGCCAGCAGCTTAACGCCCCTAGCGCGTAAAGAGACCCAGTACTTC
TRBJ2-7	TRBD2	TRBV6-6	once	CASTPGWASGYEQYF	TGTGCCAGCACCCCTGGGTGGGCTAGCGGGTACGAGCAGTACTTC
TRBJ1-1	.	TRBV27	.	CASRAGENTEAFF	TGTGCCAGCAGGGCAGGGGAGAACACTGAAGCTTTCTTT
TRBJ1-2	TRBD1	TRBV5-1	.	CASSIPGQGTYGYTF	TGCGCCAGCAGCATTCCGGGACAGGGTACCTATGGCTACACCTTC
TRBJ2-7	.	TRBV5-4	.	CASSGGRTYEQYF	TGTGCCAGCAGCGGAGGGCGGACCTACGAGCAGTACTTC
TRBJ1-2	TRBD1	TRBV28	.	CASRNSGQGDYGYTF	TGTGCCAGCAGAAACTCGGGACAGGGGGACTATGGCTACACCTTC
TRBJ2-7	TRBD1	TRBV7-6	.	CASSLTGGSYEQYF	TGTGCCAGCAGCCTCACAGGGGGATCCTACGAGCAGTACTTC
TRBJ1-2	TRBD1	TRBV2	.	CASSAGQGTFYGYTF	TGTGCCAGCAGTGCCGGACAGGGGACCTTCTATGGCTACACCTTC
TRBJ2-3	.	TRBV2	once	CASSDYATSSTDTQYF	TGTGCCAGCAGTGACTACGCTACGTCTAGCACAGATACGCAGTATTTT
TRBJ1-6	.	TRBV7-9	.	CASRAQGRSSYNSPLHF	TGTGCCAGCAGGGCCCAGGGGCGGAGCTCCTATAATTCACCCCTCCACTTT
TRBJ2-1	TRBD2	TRBV29-1	.	CSVRLAGFNEQFF	TGCAGCGTTCGACTAGCGGGGTTCAATGAGCAGTTCTTC
TRBJ2-3	.	TRBV7-7	.	CASSPGTAFMDTQYF	TGTGCTAGCAGCCCGGGGACTGCTTTCATGGATACGCAGTATTTT
TRBJ2-7	TRBD2	TRBV11-3	.	CASSFREGLWGAKYEQYF	TGTGCCAGCAGCTTTCGGGAGGGCCTTTGGGGGGCTAAATACGAGCAGTACTTC
TRBJ2-1	.	TRBV30	.	CAWTGRSYNEQFF	TGTGCCTGGACAGGGAGGTCCTACAATGAGCAGTTCTTC
TRBJ1-3	.	TRBV5-1	.	CASKAQASSGNTIYF	TGCGCCAGCAAAGCCCAGGCCAGCTCTGGAAACACCATATATTTT
TRBJ2-5	.	TRBV10-1	.	CASSSSRREETQYF	TGCGCCAGCAGTTCCTCCCGACGGGAAGAGACCCAGTACTTC